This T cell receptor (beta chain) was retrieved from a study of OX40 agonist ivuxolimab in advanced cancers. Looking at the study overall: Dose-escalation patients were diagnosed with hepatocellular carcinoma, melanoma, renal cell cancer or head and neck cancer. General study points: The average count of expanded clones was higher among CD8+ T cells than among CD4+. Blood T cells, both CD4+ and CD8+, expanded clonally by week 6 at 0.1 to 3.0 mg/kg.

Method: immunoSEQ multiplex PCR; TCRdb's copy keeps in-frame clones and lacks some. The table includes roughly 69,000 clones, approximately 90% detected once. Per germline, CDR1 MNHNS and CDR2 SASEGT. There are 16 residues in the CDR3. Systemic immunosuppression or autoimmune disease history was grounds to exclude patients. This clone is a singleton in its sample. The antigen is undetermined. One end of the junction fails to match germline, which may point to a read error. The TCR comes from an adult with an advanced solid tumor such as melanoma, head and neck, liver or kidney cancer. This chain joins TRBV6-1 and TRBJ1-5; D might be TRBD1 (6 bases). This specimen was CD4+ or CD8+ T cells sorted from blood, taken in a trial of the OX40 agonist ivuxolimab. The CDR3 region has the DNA TGTGCCATCAGTGAGTCGGAAAAGGGGGAGGGTCAGCCCCAGCATTTT. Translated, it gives CAISESEKGEGQPQHF.